The 25 T cell receptor beta chains given below trace back to one sample, sequenced in a study of T cells in pancreatic ductal adenocarcinoma. Surgery without prior neoadjuvant therapy was the treatment of the selected pancreatic ductal adenocarcinoma patients. The protocol was immunoSEQ multiplex PCR, while the TCRdb copy is restricted to in-frame clones and leaves out a portion. The repertoire consists of more than 25,000 clones, with approximately 90% occurring once and the leading ten covering roughly 2.3%. Sequenced: PBMCs. These receptors were obtained from a human donor with pancreatic ductal adenocarcinoma.

The V gene is TRBV19, the J gene TRBJ1-6, with 8 bases matching TRBD1. CDR3 size: 14 residues. The V segment lost 6 bases and the J segment 6 bases; nucleotides outside the gene matches: 4. Germline V gives CDR1 LNHDA, CDR2 SQIVND (reference sequence). CDR3 in amino acids: CASSGTGTNSPLHF. The CDR3 region has the DNA TGTGCCAGTAGCGGGACAGGTACTAATTCACCCCTCCACTTT.

The genes are TRBV28 and TRBJ2-7; D gene unclear. Trimming shortened V by 5 bases and J by 2 bases, and 19 bases separated the two germline ends. Germline assignment: CDR1 MDHEN and CDR2 SYDVKM. This CDR3 spans 16 amino acids. The CDR3 bases are TGTGCCAGCAGTCCACCACTGGGCGGACGGACCTACGAGCAGTACTTC. It translates to CASSPPLGGRTYEQYF.

The V gene is TRBV5-1, the J gene TRBJ2-4; D not resolved. V was pared by 0 bases and J by 6 bases, with 10 bases between. This CDR3 is built from 14 residues. The germline V gene has CDR1 SGHRS and CDR2 YFSETQ. The CDR3 sequence: CASSLAPDTNIQYF. In DNA, the CDR3 is TGCGCCAGCAGCTTGGCACCAGATACAAACATTCAGTACTTC.

The gene calls are TRBV5-5 and TRBJ2-1; D is perhaps TRBD2 (7 bases). Germline V CDR1 and CDR2: SGHKS, YYEKEE (reference sequence). With 6 bases removed from V and 8 bases from J, the gap between germline ends came to 18 bases. The CDR3 is made up of 14 amino acids. CDR3 region: CASTPLGGGDEQFF. The CDR3 bases are TGTGCCAGCACCCCATTGGGGGGGGGCGATGAGCAGTTCTTC.

This sequence joins TRBV28 and TRBJ1-5; a possible D gene is TRBD1 (6 bases). The CDR3 is 17 amino acids. Germline CDR1 is MDHEN and CDR2 is SYDVKM. The germline V and J ends were trimmed by 4 bases and 1 base, with 17 bases remaining between them. In nucleotides, the CDR3 is TGTGCCAGCAGTTCCCCCGTGGGGGCTGGGAGCAATCAGCCCCAGCATTTT. Translating gives CASSSPVGAGSNQPQHF.

CDR3 sequence: CASSQEGGRALKTQYF. The CDR3 region has the DNA TGCGCCAGCAGCCAAGAGGGCGGGAGGGCACTAAAGACCCAGTACTTC. The rearrangement joins TRBV4-1 to TRBJ2-5; 9 positions agree with TRBD2. CDR3 size: 16 residues. The trim removed 0 bases at V and 6 bases at J, leaving 8 bases unmatched. CDR1 and CDR2 from the germline V gene are MGHRA and YSYEKL.

As regards this clone: The sample holds other DNA sequences that translate to the same CDR3. This rearrangement joins TRBV11-1 to TRBJ1-4; D not resolved. Trimming pared 1 base from V and 5 bases from J, leaving 5 bases between. In germline, CDR1 is SGHAT, CDR2 FQDESV (reference sequence). CDR3 length: 13 amino acids. The CDR3 protein is CASSLGSNEKLFF. As DNA, the CDR3 is TGTGCCAGCAGCTTAGGATCCAATGAAAAACTGTTTTTT.

The V gene is TRBV19, the J gene TRBJ1-3; D not resolved. V lost 6 bases to trimming and J lost 0 bases, with 12 bases between them. CDR1 is LNHDA and CDR2 is SQIVND in the germline V gene (reference sequence). The CDR3 loop spans 15 amino acids. The CDR3 bases are TGTGCCAGTAGGGAGACAAGGGCCTCTGGAAACACCATATATTTT. This gives the protein CASRETRASGNTIYF.

The count of this clone is one. This chain joins TRBV7-8 and TRBJ2-7; no reliable D call. The germline CDR1 and CDR2 sequences are SGHVS and FQNEAQ. CDR3 length: 13 residues. Trimming stripped 2 bases from V and 3 bases from J, with 8 bases between. The CDR3 sequence: CASSLSRNYEQYF. DNA of the CDR3: TGTGCCAGCAGCTTAAGTCGAAACTACGAGCAGTACTTC.

This clone is judged medium-sized. The J gene is TRBJ2-2, the V gene TRBV6-5; the D is unclear. V was shortened by 6 bases and J by 5 bases, with 13 bases between the two germline ends. The CDR3 length is 14 residues. Germline-derived CDR1 and CDR2 are MNHEY and SVGAGI. The chain's CDR3 is CASRGPSRTGELFF. The CDR3 nucleotides read TGTGCCAGCAGAGGGCCGTCGAGGACCGGGGAGCTGTTTTTT.

V usage is TRBV6-4 and J usage is TRBJ1-5, with D hard to call. V dropped 4 bases and J dropped 2 bases, with 9 bases sitting between them. The CDR3 is 14 residues long. CDR1 and CDR2 from the germline V gene are MRHNA and SNTAGT. CDR3: CASSANRGNQPQHF. The DNA of the CDR3 is TGTGCCAGCAGTGCCAATAGGGGCAATCAGCCCCAGCATTTT.

The CDR3 DNA reads TGTGCCAGCAGTGAAGGTCTAGCGGGGGGTCGGATCGACAATGAGCAGTTCTTC. It specifies CASSEGLAGGRIDNEQFF. V gene TRBV2 combines with J gene TRBJ2-1, with 11 nucleotides matching TRBD2. The germline V gene encodes CDR1 SNHLY and CDR2 FYNNEI. The trim removed 1 base at V and 5 bases at J, leaving 10 bases unmatched. The CDR3 runs 18 residues.

The chain employs TRBV4-1 and TRBJ1-4; D gene uncertain. V lost 2 bases and J 8 bases, leaving 12 bases between the germline ends. The germline V gene has CDR1 MGHRA and CDR2 YSYEKL. The CDR3 spans 14 residues. This CDR3 reads CASSQQEMGEKLFF. The CDR3 nucleotides are TGCGCCAGCAGCCAACAGGAAATGGGAGAAAAACTGTTTTTT.

The chain uses TRBV28 and TRBJ2-7; D unresolved. V shed 4 bases and J shed 5 bases, with 15 bases lying between them. Germline V gene lookup returns CDR1 MDHEN and CDR2 SYDVKM. The CDR3 spans 14 residues. The CDR3 region is CASSSSTQWNEQYF. As DNA, the CDR3 is TGTGCCAGCAGTTCATCAACACAATGGAACGAGCAGTACTTC.

This clone was counted once. The rearrangement uses TRBV6-6 and TRBJ2-5, with D unresolved. Per the germline V gene, CDR1 is MNHNY and CDR2 is SVGAGI (reference sequence). This CDR3 is built from 15 residues. V was clipped by 0 bases and J by 1 base, with 9 bases between them. The CDR3 protein is CASSYSRNFQETQYF. Written as DNA, the CDR3 is TGTGCCAGCAGTTACTCGCGGAACTTCCAAGAGACCCAGTACTTC.

The chain has TRBV19 and TRBJ2-1; TRBD2 agrees at 10 bases. The CDR3 spans 16 residues. The V gene's germline CDR1 is LNHDA and CDR2 SQIVND (reference sequence). V lost 4 bases and J lost 0; bases outside the gene matches: 3. The CDR3 region has the DNA TGTGCCAGTAGTAGGACTAGCGGTAGCTCCTACAATGAGCAGTTCTTC. It is translated as CASSRTSGSSYNEQFF.

The chain is built from TRBV14 and TRBJ2-7; 8 bases line up with TRBD2. With V trimmed by 4 bases and J by 7 bases, 18 bases remained unmatched. This CDR3 contains 17 residues. Germline V lookup: CDR1 SGHDN, CDR2 FVKESK. The CDR3: CASSRLNPGTRLREQYF. CDR3 coding DNA: TGTGCCAGCAGCCGCTTGAATCCCGGGACTAGACTTAGGGAGCAGTACTTC. Looking up the rest from reference TRBV14 and TRBJ2-7 gives the full variable domain: EAGVTQFPSHSVIEKGQTVTLRCDPISGHDNLYWYRRVMGKEIKFLLHFVKESKQDESGMPNNRFLAERTGGTYSTLKVQPAELEDSGVYFCASSRLNPGTRLREQYFGPGTRLTVT.

The rearrangement joins TRBV27 to TRBJ2-2, with a possible D match to TRBD1 (7 bases). Deletions cut 4 bases from V and 5 bases from J, with 23 bases between. Germline CDR1 and CDR2: MNHEY and SMNVEV (reference sequence). The CDR3 extends over 18 amino acids. In DNA form, the CDR3 reads TGTGCCAGCAGTTCCTTCCGGGACAGTGGGGGGAAAACCGGGGAGCTGTTTTTT. Translating it yields CASSSFRDSGGKTGELFF.

V and J are TRBV7-2 and TRBJ2-1, with TRBD2 as a possible D gene (6 bases). Trimming removed 1 base from V and 5 bases from J, with 12 bases in between. Per the germline V gene, CDR1 is SGHTA and CDR2 is FQGNSA. CDR3 length: 15 amino acids. This CDR3 is CASSLVQTRNNEQFF. DNA of the CDR3: TGTGCCAGCAGCTTAGTCCAGACTAGAAACAATGAGCAGTTCTTC. The entire variable domain, with the rest obtained from reference TRBV7-2 and TRBJ2-1, is as follows: GAGVSQSPSNKVTEKGKDVELRCDPISGHTALYWYRQSLGQGLEFLIYFQGNSAPDKSGLPSDRFSAERTGGSVSTLTIQRTQQEDSAVYLCASSLVQTRNNEQFFGPGTRLTVL.

The rearrangement links TRBV11-2 to TRBJ2-7; unclear D gene. The CDR3 runs 11 residues. The V and J ends lost 5 bases and 0 bases respectively, with 2 bases between them. Germline CDR1 SGHAT, CDR2 FQNNGV. CDR3: CASSISYEQYF. The CDR3 DNA reads TGTGCCAGCAGCATCTCCTACGAGCAGTACTTC.

This clone showed up just once. J is TRBJ2-7 and V is TRBV11-3, with D possibly TRBD1 on 5 matching bases. There are 13 residues in the CDR3. Trimming cost V 4 bases and J 4 bases, with 11 bases left between them. Germline V lookup: CDR1 SGHNT, CDR2 YENEEA. The DNA of the CDR3 is TGTGCCAGCAGCTCAGGGCTTGATTACGAGCAGTACTTC. Its translation: CASSSGLDYEQYF.

The chain recombines TRBV14 with TRBJ2-7; D is undetermined. Germline-derived CDR1 and CDR2 are SGHDN and FVKESK. This CDR3 contains 12 residues. Trimming stripped 5 bases from V and 4 bases from J, with 9 bases between. In DNA form, the CDR3 reads TGTGCCAGCAGCGACAATTTTTACGAGCAGTACTTC. Translated, it gives CASSDNFYEQYF.

The chain links TRBV2 to TRBJ2-7, with D perhaps given as TRBD1 or TRBD2 (6 bases each). V gave up 6 bases and J gave up 4 bases, with 19 bases separating them. Germline CDR1 reads SNHLY; CDR2 reads FYNNEI. This CDR3 spans 15 amino acids. The CDR3 nucleotides are TGTGCCAGCAGCCAGCTGGGGGGCATTCTATACGAGCAGTACTTC. As protein: CASSQLGGILYEQYF.

V usage is TRBV28 and J usage is TRBJ2-2; 12 bases line up with TRBD1. This CDR3 spans 17 amino acids. J gave up 7 bases and V 5 bases, and 11 bases lay outside the gene matches. Germline V gene lookup returns CDR1 MDHEN and CDR2 SYDVKM. Written as DNA, the CDR3 is TGTGCCAGCAGTGCCCCCCGGGACAGGGGGCGTCTCGGGGAGCTGTTTTTT. It encodes CASSAPRDRGRLGELFF.

The chain couples TRBV6-4 to TRBJ2-1; 8 nucleotides agree with TRBD2. CDR3 length: 15 residues. Trimming at V came to 3 bases and at J to 0 bases, leaving 1 base not matched to a gene. Germline V gives CDR1 MRHNA, CDR2 SNTAGT. DNA of the CDR3: TGTGCCAGCAGTGAGGCGGGAGGCTCCTACAATGAGCAGTTCTTC. It encodes CASSEAGGSYNEQFF.